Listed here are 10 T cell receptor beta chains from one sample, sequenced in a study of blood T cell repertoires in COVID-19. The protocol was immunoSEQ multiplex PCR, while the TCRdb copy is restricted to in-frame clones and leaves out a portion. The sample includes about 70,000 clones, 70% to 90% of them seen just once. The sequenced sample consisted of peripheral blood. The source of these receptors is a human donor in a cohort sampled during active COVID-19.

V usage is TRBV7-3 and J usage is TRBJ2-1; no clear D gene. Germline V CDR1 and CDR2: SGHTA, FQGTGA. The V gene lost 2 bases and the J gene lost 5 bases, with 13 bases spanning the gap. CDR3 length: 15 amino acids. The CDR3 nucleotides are TGTGCCAGCAGCTTAGGCCATGGGCAGCACAATGAGCAGTTCTTC. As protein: CASSLGHGQHNEQFF.

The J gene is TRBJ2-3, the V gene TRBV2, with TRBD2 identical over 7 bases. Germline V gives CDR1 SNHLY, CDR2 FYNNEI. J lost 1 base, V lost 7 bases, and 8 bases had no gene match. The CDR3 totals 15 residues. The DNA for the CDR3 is TGTGCCAGCAAGTCCTCGGGGAGGGGCACAGATACGCAGTATTTT. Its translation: CASKSSGRGTDTQYF.

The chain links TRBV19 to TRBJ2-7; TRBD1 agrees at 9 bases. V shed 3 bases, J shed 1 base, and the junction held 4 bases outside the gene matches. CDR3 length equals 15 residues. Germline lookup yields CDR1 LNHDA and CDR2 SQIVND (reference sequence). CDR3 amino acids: CASSILGTGSYEQYF. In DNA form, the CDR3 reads TGTGCCAGTAGTATCCTCGGGACAGGGTCCTACGAGCAGTACTTC.

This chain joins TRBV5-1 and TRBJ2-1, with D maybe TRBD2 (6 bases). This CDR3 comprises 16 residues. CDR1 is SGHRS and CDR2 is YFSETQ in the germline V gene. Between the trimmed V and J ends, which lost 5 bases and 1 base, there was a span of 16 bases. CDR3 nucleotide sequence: TGCGCCAGCAGTTTCCTCCGGGACTCATCCTACAATGAGCAGTTCTTC. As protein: CASSFLRDSSYNEQFF.

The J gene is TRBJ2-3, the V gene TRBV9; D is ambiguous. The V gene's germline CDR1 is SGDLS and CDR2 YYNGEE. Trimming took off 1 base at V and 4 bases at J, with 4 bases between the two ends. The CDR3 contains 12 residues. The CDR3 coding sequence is TGTGCCAGCAGCGTATCAGCAGATACGCAGTATTTT. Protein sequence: CASSVSADTQYF.

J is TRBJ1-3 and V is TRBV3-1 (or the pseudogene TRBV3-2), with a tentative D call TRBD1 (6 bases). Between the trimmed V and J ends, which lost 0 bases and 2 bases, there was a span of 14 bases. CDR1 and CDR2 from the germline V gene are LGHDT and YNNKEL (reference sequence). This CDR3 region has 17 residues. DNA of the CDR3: TGTGCCAGCAGCCAAGATAGGAGGACAGCCGCTGGAAACACCATATATTTT. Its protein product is CASSQDRRTAAGNTIYF.

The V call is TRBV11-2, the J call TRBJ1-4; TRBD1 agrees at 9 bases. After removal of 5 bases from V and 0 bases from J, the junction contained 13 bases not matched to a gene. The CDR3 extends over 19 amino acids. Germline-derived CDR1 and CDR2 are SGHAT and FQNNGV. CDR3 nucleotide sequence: TGTGCCAGCAGCCCAGGGACAGGGCCGGCCCTTGCAACTAATGAAAAACTGTTTTTT. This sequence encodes CASSPGTGPALATNEKLFF.

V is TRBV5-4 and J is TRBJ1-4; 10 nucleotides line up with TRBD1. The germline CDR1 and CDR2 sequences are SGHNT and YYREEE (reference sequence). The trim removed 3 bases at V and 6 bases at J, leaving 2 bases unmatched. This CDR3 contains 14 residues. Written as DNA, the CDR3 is TGTGCCAGCAGCTACGGGACAGGGGATGAAAAACTGTTTTTT. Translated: CASSYGTGDEKLFF. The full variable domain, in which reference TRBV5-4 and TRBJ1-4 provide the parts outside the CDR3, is ETGVTQSPTHLIKTRGQQVTLRCSSQSGHNTVSWYQQALGQGPQFIFQYYREEENGRGNFPPRFSGLQFPNYSSELNVNALELDDSALYLCASSYGTGDEKLFFGSGTQLSVL.

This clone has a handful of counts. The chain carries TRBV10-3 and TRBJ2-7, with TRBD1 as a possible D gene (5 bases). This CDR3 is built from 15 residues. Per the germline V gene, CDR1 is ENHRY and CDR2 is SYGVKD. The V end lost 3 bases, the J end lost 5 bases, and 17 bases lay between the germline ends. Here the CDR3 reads CAISDAGVFRDEQYF. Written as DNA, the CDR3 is TGTGCCATCAGTGATGCTGGGGTGTTCAGGGACGAGCAGTACTTC.

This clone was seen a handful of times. The CDR3 reads CASSLMGRASPLHF. CDR3 bases: TGTGCCAGCAGCTTGATGGGGCGCGCTTCACCCCTCCACTTT. The chain uses TRBV5-4 and TRBJ1-6, with a weak D call TRBD1 (5 bases). This CDR3 is built from 14 residues. Per the germline V gene, CDR1 is SGHNT and CDR2 is YYREEE (reference sequence). Deletions cut 1 base from V and 9 bases from J, with 11 bases between. Full variable domain (rest looked up from reference TRBV5-4 and TRBJ1-6): ETGVTQSPTHLIKTRGQQVTLRCSSQSGHNTVSWYQQALGQGPQFIFQYYREEENGRGNFPPRFSGLQFPNYSSELNVNALELDDSALYLCASSLMGRASPLHFGNGTRLTVT.